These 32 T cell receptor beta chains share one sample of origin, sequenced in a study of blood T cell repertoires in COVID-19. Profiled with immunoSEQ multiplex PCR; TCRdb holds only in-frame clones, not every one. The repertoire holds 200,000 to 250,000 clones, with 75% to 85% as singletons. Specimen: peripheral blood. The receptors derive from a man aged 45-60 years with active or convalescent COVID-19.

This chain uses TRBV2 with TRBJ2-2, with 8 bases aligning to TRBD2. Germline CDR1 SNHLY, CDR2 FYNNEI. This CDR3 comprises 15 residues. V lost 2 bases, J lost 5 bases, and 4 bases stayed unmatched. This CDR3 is CASSESGGGTGELFF. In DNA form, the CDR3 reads TGTGCCAGCAGTGAATCCGGCGGGGGGACCGGGGAGCTGTTTTTT.

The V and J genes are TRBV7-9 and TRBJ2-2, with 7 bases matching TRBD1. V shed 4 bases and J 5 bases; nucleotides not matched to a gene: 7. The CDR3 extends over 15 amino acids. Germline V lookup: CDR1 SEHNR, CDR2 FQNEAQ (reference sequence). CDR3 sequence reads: CASSSVKGATGELFF. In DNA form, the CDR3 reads TGTGCCAGCAGCTCCGTCAAGGGGGCAACCGGGGAGCTGTTTTTT.

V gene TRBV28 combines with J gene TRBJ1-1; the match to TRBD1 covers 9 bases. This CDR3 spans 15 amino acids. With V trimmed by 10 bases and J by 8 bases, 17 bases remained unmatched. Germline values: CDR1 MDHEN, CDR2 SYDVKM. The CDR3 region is CATHRDPGQGREAFF. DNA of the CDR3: TGTGCCACTCATCGTGACCCGGGACAGGGACGAGAAGCTTTCTTT.

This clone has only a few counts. Written as DNA, the CDR3 is TGCGCCAGCAGCCCGGGTAGCACACAAGAGACCCAGTACTTC. This codes for CASSPGSTQETQYF. The chain couples TRBV5-1 to TRBJ2-5; D unresolved. This CDR3 comprises 14 residues. Germline loops: CDR1 SGHRS, CDR2 YFSETQ. The ends were cut back, 4 bases at V and 2 bases at J, with 12 bases in the middle.

The CDR3 DNA sequence: TGTGCCAGCGGACCTAGCGATAGCACCGGGGAGCTGTTTTTT. Protein sequence: CASGPSDSTGELFF. This chain uses TRBV11-2 with TRBJ2-2, with TRBD2 as a possible D gene (6 bases). The V gene lost 8 bases and the J gene lost 4 bases, with 14 bases spanning the gap. The CDR3 has 14 residues. Germline loops: CDR1 SGHAT, CDR2 FQNNGV.

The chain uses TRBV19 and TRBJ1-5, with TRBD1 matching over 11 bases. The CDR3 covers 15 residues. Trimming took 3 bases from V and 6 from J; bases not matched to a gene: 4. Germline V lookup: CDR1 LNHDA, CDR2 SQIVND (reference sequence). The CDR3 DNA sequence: TGTGCCAGTAGTATTCTGGGGACAGGGGGTCAGCCCCAGCATTTT. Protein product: CASSILGTGGQPQHF.

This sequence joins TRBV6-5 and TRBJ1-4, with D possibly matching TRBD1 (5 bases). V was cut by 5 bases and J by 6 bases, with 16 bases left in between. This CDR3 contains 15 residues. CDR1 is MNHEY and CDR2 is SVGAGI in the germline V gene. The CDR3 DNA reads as TGTGCCAGCAGTCCCCGTGGGGGAGGGGATGAAAAACTGTTTTTT. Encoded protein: CASSPRGGGDEKLFF.

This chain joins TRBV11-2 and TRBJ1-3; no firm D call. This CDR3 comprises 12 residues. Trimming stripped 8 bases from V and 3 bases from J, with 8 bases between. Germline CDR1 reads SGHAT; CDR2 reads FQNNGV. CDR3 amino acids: CASGRIGNTIYF. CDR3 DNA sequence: TGTGCCAGCGGGAGGATTGGAAACACCATATATTTT. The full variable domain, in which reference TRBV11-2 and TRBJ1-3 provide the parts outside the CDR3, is EAGVAQSPRYKIIEKRQSVAFWCNPISGHATLYWYQQILGQGPKLLIQFQNNGVVDDSQLPKDRFSAERLKGVDSTLKIQPAKLEDSAVYLCASGRIGNTIYFGEGSWLTVV.

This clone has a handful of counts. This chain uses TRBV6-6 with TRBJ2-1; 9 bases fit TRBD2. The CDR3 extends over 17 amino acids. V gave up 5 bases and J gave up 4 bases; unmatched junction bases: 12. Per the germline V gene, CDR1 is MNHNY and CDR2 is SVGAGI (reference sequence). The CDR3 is CASSPEGSGRPYNEQFF. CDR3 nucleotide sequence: TGTGCCAGCAGTCCCGAGGGGAGCGGGAGGCCTTACAATGAGCAGTTCTTC.

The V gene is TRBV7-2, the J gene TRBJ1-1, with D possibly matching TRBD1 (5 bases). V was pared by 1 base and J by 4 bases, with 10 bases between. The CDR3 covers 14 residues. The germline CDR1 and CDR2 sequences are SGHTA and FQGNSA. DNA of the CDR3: TGTGCCAGCAGCTTAGTAGGGGTCGGCACTGAAGCTTTCTTT. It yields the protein CASSLVGVGTEAFF.

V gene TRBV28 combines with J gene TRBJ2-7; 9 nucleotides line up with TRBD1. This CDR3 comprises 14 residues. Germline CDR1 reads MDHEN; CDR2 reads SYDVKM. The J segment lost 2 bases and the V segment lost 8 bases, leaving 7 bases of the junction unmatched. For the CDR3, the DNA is TGTGCCAGCGGAACAGGGGGCTTCACCTACGAGCAGTACTTC. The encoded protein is CASGTGGFTYEQYF.

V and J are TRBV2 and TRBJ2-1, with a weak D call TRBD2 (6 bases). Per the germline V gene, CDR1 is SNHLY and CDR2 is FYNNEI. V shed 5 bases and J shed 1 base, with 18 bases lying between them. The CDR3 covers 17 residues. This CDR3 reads CASSPPGTSTSYNEQFF. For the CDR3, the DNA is TGTGCCAGCAGTCCACCCGGGACTTCTACTTCCTACAATGAGCAGTTCTTC.

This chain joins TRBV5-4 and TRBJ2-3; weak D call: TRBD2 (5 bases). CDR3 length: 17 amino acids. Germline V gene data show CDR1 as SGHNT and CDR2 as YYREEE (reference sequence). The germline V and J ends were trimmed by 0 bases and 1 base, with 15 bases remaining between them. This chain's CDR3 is CASSLATRTWGTDTQYF. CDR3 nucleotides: TGTGCCAGCAGCTTGGCCACTAGAACCTGGGGCACAGATACGCAGTATTTT.

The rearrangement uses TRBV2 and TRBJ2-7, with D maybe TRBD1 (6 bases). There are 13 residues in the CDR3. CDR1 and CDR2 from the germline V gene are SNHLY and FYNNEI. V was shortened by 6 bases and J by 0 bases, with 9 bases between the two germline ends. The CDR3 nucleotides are TGTGCCAGCAGGAACAGGGACTCCTACGAGCAGTACTTC. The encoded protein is CASRNRDSYEQYF.

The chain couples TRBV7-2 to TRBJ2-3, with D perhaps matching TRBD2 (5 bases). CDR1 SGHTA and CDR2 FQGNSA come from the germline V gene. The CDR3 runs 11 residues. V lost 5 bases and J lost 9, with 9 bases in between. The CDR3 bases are TGTGCCAGCAGCCGAAGAGGGACGCAGTATTTT. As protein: CASSRRGTQYF.

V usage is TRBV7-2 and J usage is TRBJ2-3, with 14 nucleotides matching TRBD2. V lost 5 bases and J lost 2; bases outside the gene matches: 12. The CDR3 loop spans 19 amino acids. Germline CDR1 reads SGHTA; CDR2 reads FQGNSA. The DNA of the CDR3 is TGTGCCAGCAGCCTGACCGGGACTAGCGGGGGTCTTATCACAGATACGCAGTATTTT. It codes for CASSLTGTSGGLITDTQYF.

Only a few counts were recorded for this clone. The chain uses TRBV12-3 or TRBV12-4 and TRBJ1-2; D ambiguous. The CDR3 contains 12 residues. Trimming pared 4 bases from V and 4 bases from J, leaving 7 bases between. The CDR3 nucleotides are TGTGCCAGCAGTTCCGGGAGCTATGGCTACACCTTC. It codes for CASSSGSYGYTF.

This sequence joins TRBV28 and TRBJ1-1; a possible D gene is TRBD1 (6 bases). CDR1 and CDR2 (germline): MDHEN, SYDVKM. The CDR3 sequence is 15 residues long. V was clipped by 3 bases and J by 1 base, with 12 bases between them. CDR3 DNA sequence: TGTGCCAGCAGTTTGACAGGTGCTGCGAACACTGAAGCTTTCTTT. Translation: CASSLTGAANTEAFF.

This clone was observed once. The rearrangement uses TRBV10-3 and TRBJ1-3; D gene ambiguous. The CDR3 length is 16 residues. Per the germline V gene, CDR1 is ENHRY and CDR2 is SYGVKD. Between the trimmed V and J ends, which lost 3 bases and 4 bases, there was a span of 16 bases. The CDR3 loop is CAISDPRSGSGNTIYF. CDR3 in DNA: TGTGCCATCAGTGACCCCCGATCAGGATCCGGAAACACCATATATTTT.

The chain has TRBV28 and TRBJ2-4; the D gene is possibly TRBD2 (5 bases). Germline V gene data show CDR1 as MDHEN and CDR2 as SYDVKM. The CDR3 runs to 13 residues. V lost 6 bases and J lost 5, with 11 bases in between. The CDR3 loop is CASRRAGENIQYF. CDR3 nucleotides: TGTGCCAGCAGGAGGGCTGGGGAAAACATTCAGTACTTC.

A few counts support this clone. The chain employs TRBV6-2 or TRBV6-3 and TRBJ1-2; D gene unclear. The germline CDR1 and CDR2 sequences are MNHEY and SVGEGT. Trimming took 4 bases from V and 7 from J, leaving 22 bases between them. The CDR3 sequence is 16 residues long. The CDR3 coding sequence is TGTGCCAGCAGTTCCGCCTCGCCTCGCGAGTTTTTTGGCTACACCTTC. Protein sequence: CASSSASPREFFGYTF.

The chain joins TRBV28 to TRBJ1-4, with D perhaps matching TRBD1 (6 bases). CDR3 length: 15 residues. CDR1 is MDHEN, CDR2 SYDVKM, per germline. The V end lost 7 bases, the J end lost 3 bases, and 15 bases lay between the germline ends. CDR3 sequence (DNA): TGTGCCAGCACTATGCGGGGGCTCGCTAATGAAAAACTGTTTTTT. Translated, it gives CASTMRGLANEKLFF.

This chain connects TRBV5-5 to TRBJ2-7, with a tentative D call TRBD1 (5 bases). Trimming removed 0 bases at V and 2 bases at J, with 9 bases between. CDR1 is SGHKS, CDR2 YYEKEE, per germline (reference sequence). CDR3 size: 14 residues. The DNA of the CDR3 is TGTGCCAGCAGCTTGGGCAGGGCCCCCTACGAGCAGTACGTC. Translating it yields CASSLGRAPYEQYV.

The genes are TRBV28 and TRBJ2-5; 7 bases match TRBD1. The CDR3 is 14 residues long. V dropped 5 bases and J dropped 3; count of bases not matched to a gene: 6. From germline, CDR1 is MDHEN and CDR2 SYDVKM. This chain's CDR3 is CASSASDREETQYF. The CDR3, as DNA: TGTGCCAGCAGTGCCTCTGACAGGGAAGAGACCCAGTACTTC.

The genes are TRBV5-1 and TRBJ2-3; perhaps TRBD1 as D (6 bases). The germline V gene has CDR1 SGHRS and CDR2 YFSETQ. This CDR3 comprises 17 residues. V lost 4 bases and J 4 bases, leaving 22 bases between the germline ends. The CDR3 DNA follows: TGCGCCAGCAGCCTACTGGGTTCAGGGGCGTGGGCAGATACGCAGTATTTT. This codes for CASSLLGSGAWADTQYF.

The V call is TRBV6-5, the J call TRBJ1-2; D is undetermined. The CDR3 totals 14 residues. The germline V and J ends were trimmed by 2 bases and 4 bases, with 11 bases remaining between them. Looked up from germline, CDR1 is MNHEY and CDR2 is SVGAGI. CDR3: CASSYRDGVYGYTF. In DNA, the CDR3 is TGTGCCAGCAGTTACCGCGACGGGGTCTATGGCTACACCTTC.

CDR3 protein: CATSRGQAFSGANVLTF. CDR3 coding DNA: TGTGCCACCAGCAGAGGACAGGCCTTCTCTGGGGCCAACGTCCTGACTTTC. The chain combines TRBV15 with TRBJ2-6, with a weak D call TRBD1 (6 bases). This CDR3 comprises 17 residues. Trimming pared 1 base from V and 0 bases from J, leaving 10 bases between. CDR1 LNHNV and CDR2 YYDKDF come from the germline V gene (reference sequence). Complete variable domain (other parts from reference TRBV15 and TRBJ2-6): DAMVIQNPRYQVTQFGKPVTLSCSQTLNHNVMYWYQQKSSQAPKLLFHYYDKDFNNEADTPDNFQSRRPNTSFCFLDIRSPGLGDTAMYLCATSRGQAFSGANVLTFGAGSRLTVL.

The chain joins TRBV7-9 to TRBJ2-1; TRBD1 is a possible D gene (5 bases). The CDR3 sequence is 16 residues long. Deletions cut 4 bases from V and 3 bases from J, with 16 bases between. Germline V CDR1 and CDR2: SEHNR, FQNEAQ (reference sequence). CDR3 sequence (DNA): TGTGCCAGCAGCTGCCTGGACATATCGTGCTACAATGAGCAGTTCTTC. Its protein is CASSCLDISCYNEQFF.

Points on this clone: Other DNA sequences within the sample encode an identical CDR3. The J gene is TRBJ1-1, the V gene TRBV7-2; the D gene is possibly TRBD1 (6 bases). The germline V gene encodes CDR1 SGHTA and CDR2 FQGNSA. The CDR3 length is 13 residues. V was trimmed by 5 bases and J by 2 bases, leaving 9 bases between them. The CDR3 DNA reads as TGTGCCAGCAGCCTGGACAGAAACACTGAAGCTTTCTTT. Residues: CASSLDRNTEAFF.

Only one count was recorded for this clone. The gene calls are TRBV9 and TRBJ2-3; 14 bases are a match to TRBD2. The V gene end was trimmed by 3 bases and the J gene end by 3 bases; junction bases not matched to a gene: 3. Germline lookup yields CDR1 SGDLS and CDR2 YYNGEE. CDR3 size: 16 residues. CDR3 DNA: TGTGCCAGCAGCGACCGACTAGCGGGGGGGACAGATACGCAGTATTTT. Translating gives CASSDRLAGGTDTQYF.

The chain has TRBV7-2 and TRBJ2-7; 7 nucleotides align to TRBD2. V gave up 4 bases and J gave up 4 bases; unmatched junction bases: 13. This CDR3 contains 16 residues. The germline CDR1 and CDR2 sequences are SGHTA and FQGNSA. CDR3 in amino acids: CASSSDLGLTWYEQYF. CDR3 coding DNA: TGTGCCAGCAGCTCGGATTTGGGACTAACTTGGTACGAGCAGTACTTC.

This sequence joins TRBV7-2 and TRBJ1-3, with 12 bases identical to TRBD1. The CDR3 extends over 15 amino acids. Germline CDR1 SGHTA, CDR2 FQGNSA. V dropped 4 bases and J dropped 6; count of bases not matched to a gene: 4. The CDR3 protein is CASSYGTGGSNTIYF. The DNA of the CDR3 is TGTGCCAGCAGCTATGGGACAGGGGGCTCAAACACCATATATTTT.